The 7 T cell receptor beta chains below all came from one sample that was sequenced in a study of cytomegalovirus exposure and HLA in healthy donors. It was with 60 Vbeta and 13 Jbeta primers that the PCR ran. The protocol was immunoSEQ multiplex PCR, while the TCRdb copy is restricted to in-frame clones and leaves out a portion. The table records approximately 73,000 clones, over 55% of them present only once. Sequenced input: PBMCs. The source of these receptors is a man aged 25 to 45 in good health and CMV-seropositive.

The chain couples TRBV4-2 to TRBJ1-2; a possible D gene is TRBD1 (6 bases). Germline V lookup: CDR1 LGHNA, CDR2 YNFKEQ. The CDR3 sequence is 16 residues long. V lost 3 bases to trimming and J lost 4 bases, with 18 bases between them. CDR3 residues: CASSQGSGGRSYGYTF. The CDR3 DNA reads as TGTGCCAGCAGCCAGGGGTCCGGGGGGCGAAGCTATGGCTACACCTTC.

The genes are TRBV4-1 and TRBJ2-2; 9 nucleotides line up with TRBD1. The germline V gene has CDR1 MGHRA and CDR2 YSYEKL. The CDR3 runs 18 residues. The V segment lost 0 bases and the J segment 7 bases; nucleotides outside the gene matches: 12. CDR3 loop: CASSQDQGTGKLSGELFF. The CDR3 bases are TGCGCCAGCAGCCAAGACCAAGGGACAGGGAAGTTGAGCGGGGAGCTGTTTTTT.

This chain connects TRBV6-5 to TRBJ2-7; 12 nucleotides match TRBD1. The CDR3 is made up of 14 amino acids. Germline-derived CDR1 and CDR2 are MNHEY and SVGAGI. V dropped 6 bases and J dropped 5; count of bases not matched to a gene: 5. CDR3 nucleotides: TGTGCCAGCAGCCCCGGGACAGGGGGCCACGAGCAGTACTTC. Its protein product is CASSPGTGGHEQYF.

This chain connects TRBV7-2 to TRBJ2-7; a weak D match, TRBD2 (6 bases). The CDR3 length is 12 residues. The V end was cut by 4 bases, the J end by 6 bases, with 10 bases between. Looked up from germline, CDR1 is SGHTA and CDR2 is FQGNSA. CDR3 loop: CASSSLGGEQYF. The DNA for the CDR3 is TGTGCCAGCAGCTCGCTCGGGGGCGAGCAGTACTTC.

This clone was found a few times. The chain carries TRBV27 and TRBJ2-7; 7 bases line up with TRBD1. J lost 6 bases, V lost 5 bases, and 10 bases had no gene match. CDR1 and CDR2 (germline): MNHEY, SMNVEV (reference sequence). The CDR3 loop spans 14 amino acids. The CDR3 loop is CASSPNPTGLEQYF. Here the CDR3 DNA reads TGTGCCAGCAGTCCTAATCCGACAGGGCTCGAGCAGTACTTC.

Written as DNA, the CDR3 is TGTGCCACCAGCATTCGACAGGGGGGTGGCTACACCTTC. Its protein is CATSIRQGGGYTF. This chain joins TRBV15 and TRBJ1-2; 9 bases match TRBD1. The junction had 4 bases not matched to a gene; V was cut back by 4 bases and J by 7 bases. The CDR3 consists of 13 residues. CDR1 and CDR2 (germline): LNHNV, YYDKDF (reference sequence).

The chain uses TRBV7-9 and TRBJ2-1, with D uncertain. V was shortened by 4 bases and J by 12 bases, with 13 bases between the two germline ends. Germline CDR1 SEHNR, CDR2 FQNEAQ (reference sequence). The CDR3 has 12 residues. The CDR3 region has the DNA TGTGCCAGCAGCTCCAGCCGACAAGCGCAGTTCTTC. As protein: CASSSSRQAQFF.